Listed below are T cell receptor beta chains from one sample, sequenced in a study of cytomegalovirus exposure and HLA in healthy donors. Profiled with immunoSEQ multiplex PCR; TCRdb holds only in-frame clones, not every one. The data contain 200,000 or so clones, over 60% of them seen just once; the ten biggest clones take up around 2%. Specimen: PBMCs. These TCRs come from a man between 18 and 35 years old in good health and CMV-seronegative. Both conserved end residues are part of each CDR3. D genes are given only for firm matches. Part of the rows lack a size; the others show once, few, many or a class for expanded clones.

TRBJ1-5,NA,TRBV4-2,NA,TGTGCCAGCAGCCTTCTACAGGGAACTAATCAGCCCCAGCATTTT,CASSLLQGTNQPQHF
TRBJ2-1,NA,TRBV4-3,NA,TGCGCCAGCAGCCAAGAGAGGGATCTCACCTACAATGAGCAGTTCTTC,CASSQERDLTYNEQFF
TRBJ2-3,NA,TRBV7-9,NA,TGTTCCAGCAGACCCGGGACATGGGGAAGCGCAGATACGCAGTATTTT,CSSRPGTWGSADTQYF
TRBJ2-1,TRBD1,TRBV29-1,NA,TGCAGCGTTGGACAGGGCTTCTACAATGAGCAGTTCTTC,CSVGQGFYNEQFF
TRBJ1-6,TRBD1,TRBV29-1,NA,TGCAGCGTCCGATCGACAGGGACGAGTGACTCACCCCTCCACTTT,CSVRSTGTSDSPLHF
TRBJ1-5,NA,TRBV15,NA,TGTGCCACCAGCAGTCCGACCGGGAGGGCTCAGCCCCAGCATTTT,CATSSPTGRAQPQHF
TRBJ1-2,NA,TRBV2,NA,TGTGCCAGCAGTGAAGCGCTGCAGGGACTGTATGGCTACACCTTC,CASSEALQGLYGYTF
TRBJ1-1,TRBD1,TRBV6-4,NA,TGTGCCAGCAGCTCTCAAAGGGACAGTGAAGCTTTCTTT,CASSSQRDSEAFF
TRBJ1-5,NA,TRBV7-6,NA,TGTGCCAGCAGCTTAGTCTCAGGGAGCAATCAGCCCCAGCATTTT,CASSLVSGSNQPQHF
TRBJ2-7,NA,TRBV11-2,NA,TGTGCCAGCAGCCTAGGACAGACCTACGAGCAGTACTTC,CASSLGQTYEQYF
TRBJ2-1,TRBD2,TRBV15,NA,TGTGCCACCAGCAGACATATTAGCGGGACCACCTACAATGAGCAGTTCTTC,CATSRHISGTTYNEQFF
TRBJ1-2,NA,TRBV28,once,TGTGCCAGCAGCCTTGCTGGGACTATTAACTATGGCTACACCTTC,CASSLAGTINYGYTF
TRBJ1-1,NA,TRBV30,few,TGTGCCTGGAGTGGTAGGGGATATAGGAACACTGAAGCTTTCTTT,CAWSGRGYRNTEAFF
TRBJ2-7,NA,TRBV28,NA,TGTGCCAGCAGCAGAGGGTACGAGCAGTACTTC,CASSRGYEQYF
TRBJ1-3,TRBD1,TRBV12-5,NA,TGTGCTAGTGGTTCGACAGGGTTAGGCTCTGGAAACACCACATATTTT,CASGSTGLGSGNTTYF
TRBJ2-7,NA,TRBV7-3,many,TGTGCCAGCAGCTTCGGAGAGACCTACGAGCAGTACTTC,CASSFGETYEQYF
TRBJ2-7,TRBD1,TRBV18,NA,TGTGCCAGCTCACCACAAGGACAGGACTACGAGCAGTACTTC,CASSPQGQDYEQYF